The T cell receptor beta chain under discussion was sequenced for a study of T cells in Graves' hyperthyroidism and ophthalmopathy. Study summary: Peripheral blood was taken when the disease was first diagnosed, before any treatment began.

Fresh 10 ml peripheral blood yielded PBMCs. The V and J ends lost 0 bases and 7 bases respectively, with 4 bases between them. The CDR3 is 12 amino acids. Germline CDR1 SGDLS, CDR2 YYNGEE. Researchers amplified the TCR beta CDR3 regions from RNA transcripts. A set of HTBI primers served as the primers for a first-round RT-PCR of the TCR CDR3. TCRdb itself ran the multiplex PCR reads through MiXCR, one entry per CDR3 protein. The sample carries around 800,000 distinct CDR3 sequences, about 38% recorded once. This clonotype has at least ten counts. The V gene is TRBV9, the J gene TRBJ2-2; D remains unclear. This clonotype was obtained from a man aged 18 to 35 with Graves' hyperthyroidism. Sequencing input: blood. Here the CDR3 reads CASSVVDGELFF. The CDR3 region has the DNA TGTGCCAGCAGCGTAGTGGACGGGGAGCTGTTTTTT. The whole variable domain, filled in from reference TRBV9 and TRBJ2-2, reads DSGVTQTPKHLITATGQRVTLRCSPRSGDLSVYWYQQSLDQGLQFLIQYYNGEERAKGNILERFSAQQFPDLHSELNLSSLELGDSALYFCASSVVDGELFFGEGSRLTVL.